Sequencing of this T cell receptor beta chain was carried out in a study of blood T cell repertoires in COVID-19. The overall study: COVID-19 samples from acute and convalescent phases originated in the United States, Italy and Spain. Nucleic acid was either cDNA or gDNA, and it came from T cells, B-cell-depleted T cells, or PBMCs.

Assay used: immunoSEQ multiplex PCR; TCRdb lists only in-frame clones, some missing. The top ten hold about 24% of the sample, which has about 160,000 clones, around four fifths seen once. CDR1 and CDR2 from the germline V gene are MNHEY and SMNVEV (reference sequence). The V gene end was trimmed by 3 bases and the J gene end by 4 bases; junction bases not matched to a gene: 6. The CDR3 covers 15 residues. This sequence originates from a woman of 80 years or more with acute or convalescent COVID-19. The gene calls are TRBV27 and TRBJ2-1; TRBD2 agrees at 7 bases. The sample taken for sequencing was peripheral blood. The CDR3 here is CASSFAAGAYNEQFF. The CDR3 DNA sequence: TGTGCCAGCAGTTTTGCCGCGGGAGCATACAATGAGCAGTTCTTC.